Following are 9 T cell receptor beta chains from one sample sequenced in a study of T-cell reconstitution after alpha-beta-depleted transplantation in children. Construction of the TCRbeta library involved unique molecular identifiers. TCRdb analysed the PCR reads with MiXCR anew, one entry per CDR3 protein. The table lists more than 200,000 distinct CDR3 sequences, more than 20% of them singletons, with about 4.8% in the top ten. Sequencing was performed on PBMCs, mostly from graft donor cells, taken 360 days after TCRalphabeta/CD19-depleted stem cell transplant. The receptors here all came from a female patient aged 2 to 10 who had a stem cell transplant for congenital amegakaryocytic thrombocytopenia, so the T cells may come from the graft donor.

This clonotype was counted ten times or more. The J gene is TRBJ2-1, the V gene TRBV2; TRBD2 matches at 13 bases. J lost 8 bases, V lost 6 bases, and 7 bases had no gene match. The CDR3 extends over 15 amino acids. The germline V gene encodes CDR1 SNHLY and CDR2 FYNNEI. CDR3 protein: CASSGLAGERDEQFF. The CDR3 coding sequence is TGTGCCAGCAGCGGACTAGCGGGAGAAAGGGATGAGCAGTTCTTC. The full variable domain, in which reference TRBV2 and TRBJ2-1 provide the parts outside the CDR3, is EPEVTQTPSHQVTQMGQEVILRCVPISNHLYFYWYRQILGQKVEFLVSFYNNEISEKSEIFDDQFSVERPDGSNFTLKIRSTKLEDSAMYFCASSGLAGERDEQFFGPGTRLTVL.

The chain recombines TRBV5-1 with TRBJ2-7; no clear D. The V gene's germline CDR1 is SGHRS and CDR2 YFSETQ. With 2 bases removed from V and 1 base from J, the gap between germline ends came to 10 bases. The CDR3 has 14 amino acids. CDR3 region: CASSFDHGSYEQYF. Here the CDR3 DNA reads TGCGCCAGCAGCTTTGATCATGGGTCCTACGAGCAGTACTTC.

The V and J genes are TRBV4-2 and TRBJ1-6; TRBD1 is a possible D gene (6 bases). CDR3 length equals 14 residues. Germline V gene data show CDR1 as LGHNA and CDR2 as YNFKEQ. V was trimmed by 8 bases and J by 5 bases, leaving 13 bases between them. Written as DNA, the CDR3 is TGTGCCAGCGGAGGGACACGGAATAATTCACCCCTCCACTTT. Its protein is CASGGTRNNSPLHF.

This clonotype appeared many times. The chain has TRBV7-9 and TRBJ2-3; D possibly corresponds to TRBD1 (6 bases). The germline V and J ends were trimmed by 4 bases and 4 bases, with 15 bases remaining between them. The CDR3 is 15 amino acids. Germline V gene lookup returns CDR1 SEHNR and CDR2 FQNEAQ (reference sequence). The CDR3 spells CASSSQGLRPDTQYF. The CDR3 DNA reads TGTGCCAGCAGCTCTCAGGGGTTGAGGCCAGATACGCAGTATTTT.

This chain connects TRBV20-1 to TRBJ2-1; TRBD2 is a possible D gene (6 bases). The CDR3 length is 15 residues. Deletions cut 0 bases from V and 4 bases from J, with 13 bases between. Germline V CDR1 and CDR2: DFQATT, SNEGSKA (reference sequence). The CDR3 coding sequence is TGCAGTGCTAGAGAAGACGGGAGAGGTTACAATGAGCAGTTCTTC. It translates to CSAREDGRGYNEQFF.

A few counts support this clonotype. The J gene is TRBJ2-7, the V gene TRBV4-1; D is unresolved. This CDR3 spans 15 amino acids. Germline CDR1 and CDR2: MGHRA and YSYEKL. Trimming left V 4 bases short and J 6 bases short, with 19 bases between. CDR3 region: CASSLRRFGHPEQYF. The CDR3 region has the DNA TGCGCCAGCAGCCTCAGGCGCTTTGGGCATCCCGAGCAGTACTTC.

This clonotype was counted between two and nine times. This chain uses TRBV28 with TRBJ2-3, with 7 bases matching TRBD2. The CDR3 length is 19 residues. V shed 6 bases, J shed 2 bases, and the junction held 20 bases outside the gene matches. CDR1 is MDHEN and CDR2 is SYDVKM in the germline V gene. The CDR3 nucleotides read TGTGCCAGCAGATCCATTGAGCGGGGCCCCCCTTTCTTCACAGATACGCAGTATTTT. Translating it yields CASRSIERGPPFFTDTQYF. The variable domain in full, with the rest retrieved from reference TRBV28 and TRBJ2-3, is DVKVTQSSRYLVKRTGEKVFLECVQDMDHENMFWYRQDPGLGLRLIYFSYDVKMKEKGDIPEGYSVSREKKERFSLILESASTNQTSMYLCASRSIERGPPFFTDTQYFGPGTRLTVL.

This clonotype was seen a handful of times. The chain is built from TRBV3-1 and TRBJ2-7; 8 bases align to TRBD1. J lost 9 bases, V lost 3 bases, and 10 bases had no gene match. The CDR3 sequence is 14 residues long. Germline V CDR1 and CDR2: LGHDT, YNNKEL (reference sequence). This chain's CDR3 is CASSHGQGGIWQYF. In nucleotides, the CDR3 is TGTGCCAGCAGCCACGGACAGGGTGGGATCTGGCAGTACTTC.

The CDR3 DNA is TGTGCCATCAGTCCGGGACAGGGGAGGGGGGCGCAGCCCCAGCATTTT. Amino acid sequence: CAISPGQGRGAQPQHF. This chain connects TRBV10-3 to TRBJ1-5; 10 nucleotides agree with TRBD1. V shed 5 bases, J shed 7 bases, and the junction held 11 bases outside the gene matches. The CDR3 consists of 16 residues. Per germline, CDR1 ENHRY and CDR2 SYGVKD.